This note documents a single T cell receptor beta chain sequence. This sample was taken from a study of blood T cell repertoires in COVID-19. Only in-frame clones appear in the TCRdb table, and some are missing; sequencing was by immunoSEQ multiplex PCR. In the table there are 170,000 or so clones, around 80% of which are singletons. V lost 4 bases to trimming and J lost 6 bases; unmatched junction nucleotides: 14. Per the germline V gene, CDR1 is SGDLS and CDR2 is YYNGEE. The CDR3 length is 17 residues. What was sequenced was peripheral blood. The receptor's source is a woman aged 35 to 49 with COVID-19, enrolled during active disease. J is TRBJ1-4 and V is TRBV9; TRBD1 matches 8 bases. The CDR3 sequence is CASSPWTGTMFDEKLFF. The CDR3 nucleotides read TGTGCCAGCAGCCCATGGACAGGGACGATGTTCGATGAAAAACTGTTTTTT.